Shown below are 22 T cell receptor beta chains from a single sample sequenced in a study of tumor and adjacent non-tumor tissue in lung cancer. This sample's RNA came from whole unsorted tissue. Three rounds of nested PCR, following a modified ARM-PCR protocol, produced the TCRbeta library. TCRdb reanalysed the multiplex PCR reads using MiXCR and keeps one entry per CDR3 protein. The sample has around 140,000 distinct CDR3 sequences; approximately 66% are singletons. The sequencing sample was made of lung tumor tissue. The receptors were sampled from a man between 60 and 70 years old with small cell lung cancer.

In regard to this clonotype: A much larger clone differs from this one at a single base, so this may be a read error. The chain is built from TRBV12-3 or TRBV12-4 and TRBJ2-3; perhaps TRBD1 as D (6 bases). This CDR3 has 13 residues. CDR3 region: CASSLFRGDTRYF. In DNA form, the CDR3 reads TGTGCCAGCAGTTTGTTCAGGGGAGATACGCGGTATTTT.

In the case of this clonotype: This may be a read error, as it is one base from a much larger clone. The chain is built from TRBV14 and TRBJ1-1; maybe TRBD1 (5 bases). Trimming removed 2 bases from V and 6 bases from J, with 22 bases in between. The CDR3 covers 17 residues. The germline V gene encodes CDR1 SGHDN and CDR2 FVKESK. CDR3 sequence reads: CASSQSVGGRGNAEAFF. CDR3 DNA sequence: TGTGCCAGCAGCCAATCGGTAGGCGGGAGGGGAAACGCTGAAGCTTTCTTT.

This chain joins TRBV5-1 and TRBJ2-5; TRBD2 matches at 9 bases. CDR3 size: 16 residues. Germline V CDR1 and CDR2: SGHRS, YFSETQ. The V and J ends lost 4 bases and 5 bases, in that order; junction bases with no gene match: 12. The CDR3 DNA reads as TGCGCCAGCAGCCTTACTAGCGGGTTAGGGTCGGAGACCCAGTACTTC. Residues: CASSLTSGLGSETQYF.

This clonotype was recorded at least ten times. The chain joins TRBV20-1 to TRBJ2-1; 11 nucleotides agree with TRBD2. Germline assignment: CDR1 DFQATT and CDR2 SNEGSKA (reference sequence). V gave up 0 bases and J gave up 3 bases; unmatched junction bases: 4. The CDR3 is 16 residues long. DNA of the CDR3: TGCAGTGCTAGAGATCGACTAGCGGGGTTCTACAATGAGCAGTTCTTC. Residues: CSARDRLAGFYNEQFF.

The chain carries TRBV30 and TRBJ2-3, with D maybe TRBD2 (6 bases). CDR3 length: 17 residues. Between the trimmed V and J ends, which lost 4 bases and 0 bases, there was a span of 20 bases. The germline CDR1 and CDR2 sequences are GTSNPN and SVGIG (reference sequence). CDR3 protein: CAWNWGEPTLSTDTQYF. As DNA, the CDR3 is TGTGCCTGGAACTGGGGGGAGCCTACCTTAAGCACAGATACGCAGTATTTT. The variable domain in full, completed from reference TRBV30 and TRBJ2-3, reads SQTIHQWPATLVQPVGSPLSLECTVEGTSNPNLYWYRQAAGRGLQLLFYSVGIGQISSEVPQNLSASRPQDRQFILSSKKLLLSDSGFYLCAWNWGEPTLSTDTQYFGPGTRLTVL.

This clonotype was counted many times. V and J are TRBV6-5 and TRBJ2-3; D gene uncertain. This CDR3 has 13 residues. Per the germline V gene, CDR1 is MNHEY and CDR2 is SVGAGI. Trimming shortened V by 0 bases and J by 6 bases, and 7 bases separated the two germline ends. The CDR3 coding sequence is TGTGCCAGCAGTTACTCGATGCCGGATACGCAGTATTTT. Its translation: CASSYSMPDTQYF.

The V call is TRBV28, the J call TRBJ2-3; D uncertain. Trimming shortened V by 5 bases and J by 6 bases, and 15 bases separated the two germline ends. CDR1 and CDR2 (germline): MDHEN, SYDVKM. The CDR3 totals 14 residues. This chain's CDR3 is CASSAAWDRDTQYF. In DNA, the CDR3 is TGTGCCAGCAGTGCCGCGTGGGATCGGGATACGCAGTATTTT.

V gene TRBV5-5 combines with J gene TRBJ2-7, with D possibly matching TRBD2 (6 bases). Trimming shortened V by 5 bases and J by 3 bases, and 12 bases separated the two germline ends. This CDR3 is 13 amino acids long. The V gene's germline CDR1 is SGHKS and CDR2 YYEKEE (reference sequence). The DNA of the CDR3 is TGTGCCAGCAGACACGGACTAAACTACGAGCAGTACTTC. Residues: CASRHGLNYEQYF.

Remarks on this clonotype: This may stem from a read error, because a much larger clone lies one nucleotide away. This chain links TRBV6-2 or TRBV6-3 with TRBJ2-5, with TRBD2 identical over 7 bases. Germline CDR1 MNHEY, CDR2 SVGEGT. CDR3 length: 12 amino acids. The CDR3 spells CANSAGEETQYF. Written as DNA, the CDR3 is TGTGCCAACAGTGCGGGAGAAGAGACCCAGTACTTC.

The chain is built from TRBV6-1 and TRBJ2-7; D may match TRBD1 or TRBD2 (5 bases each). Per germline, CDR1 MNHNS and CDR2 SASEGT. V shed 3 bases and J shed 2 bases, with 11 bases lying between them. The CDR3 consists of 14 residues. Written as DNA, the CDR3 is TGTGCCAGCAGTGATGAGCAGGGACCCTACGAGCAGTACTTC. Translated: CASSDEQGPYEQYF.

This clonotype turned up a few times. This chain connects TRBV28 to TRBJ2-3; no clear D gene. Germline V gene sequence: CDR1 MDHEN, CDR2 SYDVKM. This CDR3 spans 12 amino acids. V was clipped by 5 bases and J by 7 bases, with 10 bases between them. The CDR3 DNA reads as TGTGCCAGCAGTCAAAGACCATATACGCAGTATTTT. It translates to CASSQRPYTQYF.

About this clonotype itself: A read error may be the cause here, since a much bigger clone is one base away. This rearrangement joins TRBV11-1 to TRBJ2-3; possibly TRBD2 for D (5 bases). This CDR3 spans 13 amino acids. Germline assignment: CDR1 SGHAT and CDR2 FQDESV (reference sequence). The CDR3 nucleotides are TGTGTCAGCAGCCCCCGGAGCGGAGATACGCAGTATTTT. Protein product: CVSSPRSGDTQYF.

Comment on this clonotype: The final CDR3 position lacks the conserved phenylalanine or tryptophan, pointing to a likely read error. V usage is TRBV20-1 and J usage is TRBJ2-1; a possible D gene is TRBD1 (5 bases). From germline, CDR1 is DFQATT and CDR2 SNEGSKA (reference sequence). The V end was cut by 3 bases, the J end by 4 bases, with 19 bases between. The CDR3 spans 16 residues. The CDR3 spells CSARGQGCIGYNEQFS. The CDR3 DNA reads as TGCAGTGCTAGGGGCCAGGGATGCATAGGGTACAATGAGCAGTTCTCC.

This clonotype occurred a few times. The chain combines TRBV29-1 with TRBJ2-3; D gene unclear. Trimming took off 4 bases at V and 6 bases at J, with 8 bases between the two ends. CDR1 and CDR2 from the germline V gene are SQVTM and ANQGSEA. The CDR3 totals 11 residues. In nucleotides, the CDR3 is TGCAGCGTTGGGGTGGGGGATACGCAGTATTTT. Translating it yields CSVGVGDTQYF.

Notes on this clonotype: At one end the junction does not follow the germline gene, possibly because of a read error. The rearrangement links TRBV12-5 to TRBJ2-2; D may match TRBD1 or TRBD2 (5 bases each). This CDR3 has 12 residues. Per germline, CDR1 LGHNT and CDR2 FRNRAP. CDR3: CVSAVGDGELFF. For the CDR3, the DNA is TGTGTTAGTGCCGTGGGGGACGGGGAGCTGTTTTTT.

This clonotype has ten or more counts. The chain recombines TRBV20-1 with TRBJ2-7; TRBD2 agrees at 11 bases. Germline V gene data show CDR1 as DFQATT and CDR2 as SNEGSKA (reference sequence). V shed 6 bases, J shed 2 bases, and the junction held 3 bases outside the gene matches. This CDR3 has 13 residues. This CDR3 is CSAISGRAYEQYF. DNA of the CDR3: TGCAGTGCCATTAGCGGGAGGGCCTACGAGCAGTACTTC.

This clonotype was counted only a few times. CDR3 in DNA: TGCAGTGCTAGAGTCGGGAGGGATTTCGGAGAGACCCAGTACTTC. Translation gives CSARVGRDFGETQYF. The chain links TRBV20-1 to TRBJ2-5; 8 positions match TRBD2. The CDR3 sequence is 15 residues long. Germline CDR1 reads DFQATT; CDR2 reads SNEGSKA (reference sequence). The V segment lost 1 base and the J segment 4 bases; nucleotides outside the gene matches: 8.

The CDR3 DNA reads as TGCAGTGCTAGAGATTTGGACAGGGGCTACGAGCAGTACTTC. This sequence encodes CSARDLDRGYEQYF. The chain has TRBV20-1 and TRBJ2-7; 9 bases align to TRBD1. The CDR3 runs 14 residues. The junction had 3 bases not matched to a gene; V was cut back by 0 bases and J by 3 bases. Germline lookup yields CDR1 DFQATT and CDR2 SNEGSKA (reference sequence).

Concerning this clonotype: A read error may be the cause here, since a much bigger clone is one base away. The chain is built from TRBV12-3 or TRBV12-4 and TRBJ2-2; D gene uncertain. This CDR3 region has 14 residues. The CDR3 loop is CASRVIQNTEELFF. The CDR3 DNA is TGTGCCAGCAGAGTCATTCAGAACACCGAGGAGCTGTTTTTT.

Remarks on this clonotype: One junction end disagrees with the germline gene, perhaps due to a read error. CDR3: CASSTIYKEQFF. The CDR3, as DNA: TGTGCCAGCAGTACTATCTACAAAGAGCAGTTCTTC. The chain recombines TRBV28 with TRBJ2-1; D gene unclear. CDR1 and CDR2 (germline): MDHEN, SYDVKM. CDR3 length: 12 amino acids.

Concerning this clonotype: This is likely a read error, given that the CDR3 carries no conserved phenylalanine or tryptophan at its end. The chain combines TRBV11-2 with TRBJ2-3; 9 bases agree with TRBD2. The length of the CDR3 is 15 residues. CDR1 is SGHAT, CDR2 FQNNGV, per germline. For the CDR3, the DNA is TGTGCCAGCGGCTTCGGCGGGAGGGTCACAGATACGCAGTATCTT. Amino acids: CASGFGGRVTDTQYL.

V is TRBV28 and J is TRBJ1-5; no definite D call. The V gene lost 5 bases and the J gene lost 0 bases, with 11 bases spanning the gap. The CDR3 runs 15 residues. Per germline, CDR1 MDHEN and CDR2 SYDVKM. The CDR3 DNA reads TGTGCCAGCAGTAGTCCCAAGAGTAGCAATCAGCCCCAGCATTTT. As protein: CASSSPKSSNQPQHF.